Following are 13 T cell receptor beta chains from one sample sequenced in a study of blood T cell repertoires in COVID-19. TCRdb's table, derived via immunoSEQ multiplex PCR, lists solely in-frame clones and lacks some. The table lists about 270,000 clones, roughly 86% of them singletons. Sequencing was done on a sample of peripheral blood. These receptors were obtained from a man aged 35-49 years with active or convalescent COVID-19.

In this sample, this clone turned up once. The J gene is TRBJ1-4, the V gene TRBV7-2, with 7 positions matching TRBD1. V shed 1 base, J shed 0 bases, and the junction held 5 bases outside the gene matches. Germline-derived CDR1 and CDR2 are SGHTA and FQGNSA. The CDR3 has 17 residues. CDR3 in amino acids: CASSLVGGGATNEKLFF. Here the CDR3 DNA reads TGTGCCAGCAGCTTAGTAGGGGGCGGTGCAACTAATGAAAAACTGTTTTTT.

The V call is TRBV3-1 (or the pseudogene TRBV3-2), the J call TRBJ2-7; D is undetermined. Germline loops: CDR1 LGHDT, CDR2 YNNKEL (reference sequence). The length of the CDR3 is 13 residues. The germline V and J ends were trimmed by 5 bases and 1 base, with 9 bases remaining between them. CDR3 coding DNA: TGTGCCAGCAGCTGGAGCAAATCCTACGAGCAGTACTTC. Translation gives CASSWSKSYEQYF.

This chain uses TRBV28 with TRBJ1-5; 7 nucleotides agree with TRBD1. Germline CDR1 is MDHEN and CDR2 is SYDVKM. V lost 7 bases to trimming and J lost 4 bases; unmatched junction nucleotides: 16. This CDR3 has 17 residues. CDR3 residues: CASILTEGAGGNQPQHF. In DNA form, the CDR3 reads TGTGCCAGCATCCTAACCGAGGGGGCTGGTGGAAATCAGCCCCAGCATTTT. Full variable domain (missing parts from reference TRBV28 and TRBJ1-5): DVKVTQSSRYLVKRTGEKVFLECVQDMDHENMFWYRQDPGLGLRLIYFSYDVKMKEKGDIPEGYSVSREKKERFSLILESASTNQTSMYLCASILTEGAGGNQPQHFGDGTRLSIL.

In this sample, this clone turned up a few times. The gene calls are TRBV14 and TRBJ2-3, with D perhaps TRBD1 (5 bases). V lost 0 bases and J lost 6, with 13 bases in between. The CDR3 has 15 residues. Germline CDR1 and CDR2: SGHDN and FVKESK. This CDR3 is CASSQEMSQGDTQYF. CDR3 in DNA: TGTGCCAGCAGCCAAGAAATGTCGCAGGGCGATACGCAGTATTTT.

V gene TRBV5-1 combines with J gene TRBJ1-1; D is perhaps TRBD1 (5 bases). The germline gives CDR1 SGHRS, CDR2 YFSETQ. Trimming left V 5 bases short and J 5 bases short, with 16 bases between. This CDR3 comprises 14 residues. The CDR3 DNA reads TGCGCCAGCAGGGGGCAGATGGCACTTACTGAAGCTTTCTTT. Translating gives CASRGQMALTEAFF.

The rearrangement joins TRBV4-1 to TRBJ2-5; tentatively, D is TRBD2 (6 bases). Germline-derived CDR1 and CDR2 are MGHRA and YSYEKL. The CDR3 spans 14 residues. V dropped 1 base and J dropped 2 bases, with 8 bases sitting between them. CDR3 in DNA: TGCGCCAGCAGCCAAGCCGGGAGTCAAGAGACCCAGTACTTC. It specifies CASSQAGSQETQYF.

The chain combines TRBV30 with TRBJ1-4, with D perhaps TRBD1 (6 bases). The CDR3 consists of 13 residues. Trimming removed 3 bases at V and 7 bases at J, with 12 bases between. Germline CDR1 GTSNPN, CDR2 SVGIG (reference sequence). The CDR3 protein is CAWSRGTSEKLFF. DNA of the CDR3: TGTGCCTGGAGCAGGGGCACTTCTGAAAAACTGTTTTTT.

This clone appeared a few times. The DNA for the CDR3 is TGTGCCAGCAGTACCCCCTTCGTGGGGAGGCCTTACGAGCAGTACTTC. It translates to CASSTPFVGRPYEQYF. The rearrangement links TRBV6-2 or TRBV6-3 to TRBJ2-7; D might be TRBD2 (6 bases). V was shortened by 5 bases and J by 4 bases, with 21 bases between the two germline ends. The CDR3 spans 16 residues. Per the germline V gene, CDR1 is MNHEY and CDR2 is SVGEGT.

The rearrangement uses TRBV24-1 and TRBJ2-2; tentatively, D is TRBD2 (5 bases). Per germline, CDR1 KGHDR and CDR2 SFDVKD. The CDR3 consists of 15 residues. V lost 12 bases, J lost 5 bases, and 21 bases lay in between. CDR3 DNA sequence: TGTGCCTCCTCTGGGAGACGCTGGGAGACCGGGGAGCTGTTTTTT. Its translation: CASSGRRWETGELFF.

J is TRBJ1-4 and V is TRBV13; D uncertain. Germline values: CDR1 PRHDT, CDR2 FYEKMQ (reference sequence). The CDR3 length is 13 residues. The V gene lost 10 bases and the J gene lost 0 bases, with 9 bases spanning the gap. The CDR3 DNA sequence: TGTGCCACCTCACGAGCAACTAATGAAAAACTGTTTTTT. Amino acids: CATSRATNEKLFF.

The chain has TRBV23-1 and TRBJ2-7, with 10 positions matching TRBD2. TRBV23-1 is an open reading frame, and its role is uncertain. With V trimmed by 2 bases and J by 7 bases, 14 bases remained unmatched. The CDR3 length is 17 residues. This chain's CDR3 is CASSQRTSGTHLREQYF. The CDR3 DNA reads TGCGCCAGCAGTCAACGAACTAGCGGGACCCATTTGAGAGAGCAGTACTTC.

The rearrangement links TRBV7-9 to TRBJ2-7, with TRBD2 identical over 11 bases. V lost 5 bases, J lost 0 bases, and 15 bases stayed unmatched. This CDR3 region has 19 residues. Looked up from germline, CDR1 is SEHNR and CDR2 is FQNEAQ (reference sequence). Written as DNA, the CDR3 is TGTGCCAGCAGCGACACTAGCGGGAGAGGGAAGTGGGACTCCTACGAGCAGTACTTC. Protein sequence: CASSDTSGRGKWDSYEQYF.

The chain recombines TRBV18 with TRBJ2-2; TRBD2 aligns across 8 bases. V gave up 8 bases and J gave up 5 bases; unmatched junction bases: 4. Per germline, CDR1 KGHSH and CDR2 LQKENI. The CDR3 covers 13 residues. CDR3 loop: CASQPGGTGELFF. The DNA of the CDR3 is TGTGCCAGCCAACCGGGAGGGACCGGGGAGCTGTTTTTT.